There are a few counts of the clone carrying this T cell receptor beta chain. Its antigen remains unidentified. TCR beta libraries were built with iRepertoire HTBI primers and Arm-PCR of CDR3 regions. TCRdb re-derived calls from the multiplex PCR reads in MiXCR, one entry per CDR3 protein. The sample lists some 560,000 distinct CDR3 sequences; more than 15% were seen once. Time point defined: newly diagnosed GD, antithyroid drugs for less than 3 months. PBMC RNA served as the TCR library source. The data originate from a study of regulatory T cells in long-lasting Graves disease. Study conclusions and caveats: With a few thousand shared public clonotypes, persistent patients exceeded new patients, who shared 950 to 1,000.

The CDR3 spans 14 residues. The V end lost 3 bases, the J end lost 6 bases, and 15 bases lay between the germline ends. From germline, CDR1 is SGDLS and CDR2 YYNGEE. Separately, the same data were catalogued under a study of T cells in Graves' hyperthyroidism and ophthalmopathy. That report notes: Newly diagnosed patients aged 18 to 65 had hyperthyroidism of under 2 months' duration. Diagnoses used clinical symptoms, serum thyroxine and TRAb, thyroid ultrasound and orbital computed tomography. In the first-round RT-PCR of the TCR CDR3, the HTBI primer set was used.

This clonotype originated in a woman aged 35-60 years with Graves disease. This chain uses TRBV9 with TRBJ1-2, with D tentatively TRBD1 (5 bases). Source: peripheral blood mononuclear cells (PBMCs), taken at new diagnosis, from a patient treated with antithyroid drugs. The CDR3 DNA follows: TGTGCCAGCAGCGCCCCCACACCAGGGAATGGCTACACCTTC. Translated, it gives CASSAPTPGNGYTF.